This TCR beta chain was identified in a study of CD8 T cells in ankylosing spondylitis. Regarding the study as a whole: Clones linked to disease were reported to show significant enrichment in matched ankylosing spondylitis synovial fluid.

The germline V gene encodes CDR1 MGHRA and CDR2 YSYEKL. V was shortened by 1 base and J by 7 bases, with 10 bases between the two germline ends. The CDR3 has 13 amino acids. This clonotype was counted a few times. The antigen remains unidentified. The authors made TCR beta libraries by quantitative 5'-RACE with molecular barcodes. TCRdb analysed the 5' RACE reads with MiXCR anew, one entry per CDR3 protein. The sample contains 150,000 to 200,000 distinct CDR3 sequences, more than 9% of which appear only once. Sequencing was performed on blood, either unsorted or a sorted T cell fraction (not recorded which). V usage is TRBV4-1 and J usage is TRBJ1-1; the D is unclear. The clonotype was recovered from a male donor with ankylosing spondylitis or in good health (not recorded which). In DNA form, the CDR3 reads TGCGCCAGCAGCCAAGTAACGGACCGTGAAGCTTTCTTT. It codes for CASSQVTDREAFF.